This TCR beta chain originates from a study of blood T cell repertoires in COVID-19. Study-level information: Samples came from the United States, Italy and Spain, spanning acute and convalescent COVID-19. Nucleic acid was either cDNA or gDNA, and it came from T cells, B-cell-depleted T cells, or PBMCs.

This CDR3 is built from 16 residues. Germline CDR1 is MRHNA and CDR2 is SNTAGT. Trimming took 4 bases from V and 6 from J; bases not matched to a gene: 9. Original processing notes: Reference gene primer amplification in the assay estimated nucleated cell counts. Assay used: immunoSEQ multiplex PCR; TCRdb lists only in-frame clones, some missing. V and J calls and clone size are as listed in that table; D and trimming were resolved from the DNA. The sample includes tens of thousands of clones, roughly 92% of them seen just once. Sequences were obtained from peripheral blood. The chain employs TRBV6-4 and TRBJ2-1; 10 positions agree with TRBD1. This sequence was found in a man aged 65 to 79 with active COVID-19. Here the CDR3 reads CASSGYTGTGVNEQFF. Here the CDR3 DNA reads TGTGCCAGCAGTGGATACACCGGGACAGGGGTCAATGAGCAGTTCTTC.